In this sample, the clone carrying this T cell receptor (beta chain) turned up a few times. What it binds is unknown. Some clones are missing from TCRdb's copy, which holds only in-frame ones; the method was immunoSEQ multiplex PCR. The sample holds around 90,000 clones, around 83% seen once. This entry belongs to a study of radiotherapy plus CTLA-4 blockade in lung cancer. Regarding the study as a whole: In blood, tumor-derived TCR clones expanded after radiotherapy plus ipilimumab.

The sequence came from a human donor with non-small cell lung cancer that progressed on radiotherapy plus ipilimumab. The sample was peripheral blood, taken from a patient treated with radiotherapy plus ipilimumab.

The CDR3 loop is CASSLVLAGGSYEQYF. DNA for the CDR3: TGCGCCAGCAGCTTGGTTCTAGCGGGGGGGTCCTACGAGCAGTACTTC. This sequence joins TRBV5-1 and TRBJ2-7; 12 bases are a match to TRBD2. Trimming removed 0 bases from V and 1 base from J; junction bases left unmatched: 2. Germline loops: CDR1 SGHRS, CDR2 YFSETQ. CDR3 length equals 16 residues.